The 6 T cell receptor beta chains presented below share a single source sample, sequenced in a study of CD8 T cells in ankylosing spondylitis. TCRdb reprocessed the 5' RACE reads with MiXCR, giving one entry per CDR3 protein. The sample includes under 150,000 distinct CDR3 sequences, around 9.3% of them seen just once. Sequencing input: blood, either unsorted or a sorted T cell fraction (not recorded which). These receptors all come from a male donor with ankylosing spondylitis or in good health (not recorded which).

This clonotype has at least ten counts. DNA of the CDR3: TGCGCCAGCAGCGAGCAGGGGACAGATACGCAGTATTTT. This gives the protein CASSEQGTDTQYF. The chain is built from TRBV5-1 and TRBJ2-3, with D possibly matching TRBD1 (6 bases). CDR3 length: 13 amino acids. Germline loops: CDR1 SGHRS, CDR2 YFSETQ. V was cut by 4 bases and J by 3 bases, with 9 bases left in between.

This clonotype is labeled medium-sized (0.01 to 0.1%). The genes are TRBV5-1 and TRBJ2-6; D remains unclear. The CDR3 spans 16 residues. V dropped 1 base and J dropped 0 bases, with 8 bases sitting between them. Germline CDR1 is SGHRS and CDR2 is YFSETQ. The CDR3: CASSLRTGSGANVLTF. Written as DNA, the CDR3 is TGCGCCAGCAGCTTGCGTACGGGCTCTGGGGCCAACGTCCTGACTTTC.

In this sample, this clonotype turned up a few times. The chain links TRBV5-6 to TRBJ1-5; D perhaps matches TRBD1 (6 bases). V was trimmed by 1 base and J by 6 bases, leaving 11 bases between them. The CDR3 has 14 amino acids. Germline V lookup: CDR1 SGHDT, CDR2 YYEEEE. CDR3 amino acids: CASSLLGGGQPQHF. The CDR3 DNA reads TGTGCCAGCAGCTTGTTAGGGGGTGGTCAGCCCCAGCATTTT.

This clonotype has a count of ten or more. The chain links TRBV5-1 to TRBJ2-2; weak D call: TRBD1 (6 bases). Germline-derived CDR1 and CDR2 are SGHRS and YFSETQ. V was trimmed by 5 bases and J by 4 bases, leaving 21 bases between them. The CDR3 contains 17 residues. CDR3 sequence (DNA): TGCGCCAGCAGTTTCCTCGCCATACAGGGTTCCACCGGGGAGCTGTTTTTT. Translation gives CASSFLAIQGSTGELFF.

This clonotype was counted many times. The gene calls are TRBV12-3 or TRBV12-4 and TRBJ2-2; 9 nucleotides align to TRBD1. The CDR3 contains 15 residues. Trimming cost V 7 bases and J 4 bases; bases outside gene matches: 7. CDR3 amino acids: CASTRTGDGTGELFF. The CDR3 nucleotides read TGTGCCAGCACCCGGACAGGGGATGGCACCGGGGAGCTGTTTTTT.

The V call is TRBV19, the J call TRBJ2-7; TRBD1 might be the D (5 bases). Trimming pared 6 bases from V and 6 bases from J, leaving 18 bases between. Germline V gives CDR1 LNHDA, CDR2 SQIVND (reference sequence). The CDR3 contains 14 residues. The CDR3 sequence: CASRPKKGVGEQYF. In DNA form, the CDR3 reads TGTGCCAGTAGACCAAAAAAAGGGGTGGGCGAGCAGTACTTC. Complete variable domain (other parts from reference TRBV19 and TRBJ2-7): DGGITQSPKYLFRKEGQNVTLSCEQNLNHDAMYWYRQDPGQGLRLIYYSQIVNDFQKGDIAEGYSVSREKKESFPLTVTSAQKNPTAFYLCASRPKKGVGEQYFGPGTRLTVT.